This entry concerns a single T cell receptor (beta chain). These data originate in a study of shared clonotypes between healthy human individuals. Germline loops: CDR1 MGHRA, CDR2 YSYEKL. V lost 2 bases, J lost 2 bases, and 9 bases stayed unmatched. The CDR3 sequence is 17 residues long. Combining CD45RO+ cells with CCR7-negative CD45RA+ TemRA cells gave CD8 memory. Genomic DNA of each subset was evenly split across several immunoSEQ plates. This table comes from immunoSEQ multiplex PCR, and its TCRdb copy is limited to in-frame clones, with some not included. The sample lists approximately 100,000 clones, less than 80% seen once, with approximately 24% in the top ten.

The TCR sequence derives from a woman aged 25 to 39 in good health. The sequenced sample was memory CD8+ T cells sorted from blood. Specified subset: CD45RO+ cells pooled with CCR7-negative TemRA cells. The rearrangement joins TRBV4-1 to TRBJ2-1; 7 bases agree with TRBD2. The DNA for the CDR3 is TGCGCCAGCAGCCAACCCCACCTAGCGGAGCCCTACAATGAGCAGTTCTTC. It codes for CASSQPHLAEPYNEQFF.